The 8 T cell receptor beta chains presented below share a single source sample, sequenced in a study of T cell responses to AZD1222 COVID-19 vaccine. Measured with immunoSEQ multiplex PCR; TCRdb has only the in-frame clones, and not every one. The sample holds 100,000 or so clones, around nine tenths seen once. The sequencing here drew on peripheral blood, taken on day 0 of AZD1222 vaccination. These receptors all come from an adult in good health.

This rearrangement joins TRBV2 to TRBJ2-7, with D unclear. The CDR3 totals 13 residues. Trimming took off 2 bases at V and 3 bases at J, with 8 bases between the two ends. CDR1 is SNHLY and CDR2 is FYNNEI in the germline V gene. The CDR3 DNA reads TGTGCCAGCAGTGAATTTATATACTACGAGCAGTACTTC. This encodes CASSEFIYYEQYF. The full variable domain, rest sourced from reference TRBV2 and TRBJ2-7, is EPEVTQTPSHQVTQMGQEVILRCVPISNHLYFYWYRQILGQKVEFLVSFYNNEISEKSEIFDDQFSVERPDGSNFTLKIRSTKLEDSAMYFCASSEFIYYEQYFGPGTRLTVT.

The chain joins TRBV5-1 to TRBJ2-1; 8 bases are shared with TRBD2. The junction had 9 bases not matched to a gene; V was cut back by 0 bases and J by 7 bases. The CDR3 contains 16 residues. Germline-derived CDR1 and CDR2 are SGHRS and YFSETQ. The CDR3 DNA reads TGCGCCAGCAGCTTGGGAAGCGGGAGAATCGGAAATGAGCAGTTCTTC. Its protein product is CASSLGSGRIGNEQFF.

V is TRBV15 and J is TRBJ2-2, with TRBD2 identical over 10 bases. The CDR3 spans 17 residues. Trimming removed 0 bases from V and 2 bases from J; junction bases left unmatched: 3. Germline V gives CDR1 LNHNV, CDR2 YYDKDF (reference sequence). CDR3 nucleotide sequence: TGTGCCACCAGCAGAGATAGGACTAGCGGTAACACCGGGGAGCTGTTTTTT. It specifies CATSRDRTSGNTGELFF.

This clone was found once. V gene TRBV7-6 combines with J gene TRBJ2-2; possibly TRBD2 for D (6 bases). Trimming left V 6 bases short and J 4 bases short, with 18 bases between. The V gene's germline CDR1 is SGHVS and CDR2 FNYEAQ. The CDR3 is 16 residues long. The CDR3 sequence: CASRVSGAWGTGELFF. The CDR3 DNA is TGTGCCAGCAGGGTTAGCGGAGCCTGGGGCACCGGGGAGCTGTTTTTT. Together with reference TRBV7-6 and TRBJ2-2, the CDR3 gives the full variable domain: GAGVSQSPRYKVTKRGQDVALRCDPISGHVSLYWYRQALGQGPEFLTYFNYEAQQDKSGLPNDRFSAERPEGSISTLTIQRTEQRDSAMYRCASRVSGAWGTGELFFGEGSRLTVL.

CDR3 residues: CASSLSGGNTGELFF. The DNA of the CDR3 is TGTGCCAGCAGCTTGTCGGGAGGCAACACCGGGGAGCTGTTTTTT. The chain combines TRBV11-2 with TRBJ2-2; 7 positions match TRBD2. J was trimmed by 2 bases and V by 3 bases; bases with no gene match: 3. Germline CDR1 is SGHAT and CDR2 is FQNNGV. This CDR3 contains 15 residues. The variable domain in full, with the rest retrieved from reference TRBV11-2 and TRBJ2-2, is EAGVAQSPRYKIIEKRQSVAFWCNPISGHATLYWYQQILGQGPKLLIQFQNNGVVDDSQLPKDRFSAERLKGVDSTLKIQPAKLEDSAVYLCASSLSGGNTGELFFGEGSRLTVL.

The gene calls are TRBV18 and TRBJ1-6; 7 bases align to TRBD1. The V and J ends lost 3 bases and 8 bases, in that order; junction bases with no gene match: 13. The germline V gene encodes CDR1 KGHSH and CDR2 LQKENI. CDR3 size: 17 residues. The CDR3 sequence is CASSPFAGGTEDSPLHF. The DNA for the CDR3 is TGTGCCAGCTCACCTTTTGCCGGCGGGACAGAGGATTCACCCCTCCACTTT.

This clone is a singleton in its sample. The chain links TRBV7-6 to TRBJ2-1; a weak D match, TRBD1 (6 bases). The V end was cut by 4 bases, the J end by 8 bases, with 18 bases between. CDR3 length: 15 residues. Per the germline V gene, CDR1 is SGHVS and CDR2 is FNYEAQ. The CDR3 loop is CASSSLQGYFDEQFF. In nucleotides, the CDR3 is TGTGCCAGCAGCTCCCTACAGGGATATTTCGATGAGCAGTTCTTC.

J is TRBJ1-1 and V is TRBV30, with a tentative D call TRBD1 (5 bases). The CDR3 is 13 amino acids. Germline V lookup: CDR1 GTSNPN, CDR2 SVGIG (reference sequence). V was cut by 5 bases and J by 0 bases, with 10 bases left in between. CDR3 in amino acids: CAWETELNTEAFF. The DNA of the CDR3 is TGTGCCTGGGAGACAGAATTGAACACTGAAGCTTTCTTT.